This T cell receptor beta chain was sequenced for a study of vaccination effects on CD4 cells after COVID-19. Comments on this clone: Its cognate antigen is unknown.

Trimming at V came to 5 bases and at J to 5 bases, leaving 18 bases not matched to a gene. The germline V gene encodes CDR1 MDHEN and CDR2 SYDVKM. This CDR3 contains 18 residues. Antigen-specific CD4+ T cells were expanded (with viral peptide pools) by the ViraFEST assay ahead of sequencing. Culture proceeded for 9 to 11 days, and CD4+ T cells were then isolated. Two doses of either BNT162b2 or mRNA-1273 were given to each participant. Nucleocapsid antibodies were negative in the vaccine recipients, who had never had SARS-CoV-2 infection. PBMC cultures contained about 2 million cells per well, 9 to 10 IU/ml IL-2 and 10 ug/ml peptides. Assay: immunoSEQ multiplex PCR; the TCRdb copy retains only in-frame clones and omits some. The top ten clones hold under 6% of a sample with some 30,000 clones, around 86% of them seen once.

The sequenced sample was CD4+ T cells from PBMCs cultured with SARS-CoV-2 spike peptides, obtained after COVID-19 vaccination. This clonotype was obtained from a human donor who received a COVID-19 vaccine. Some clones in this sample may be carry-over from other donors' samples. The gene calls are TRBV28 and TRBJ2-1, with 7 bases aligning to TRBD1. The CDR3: CASSRSTGLGSLDNEQFF. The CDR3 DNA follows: TGTGCCAGCAGTCGCTCGACAGGGTTGGGCTCACTTGACAATGAGCAGTTCTTC.